This T cell receptor beta chain was sequenced during a study of cytomegalovirus exposure and HLA in healthy donors. Whole-study findings and limits: A missense variant in DCLRE1C was later tied to TCR beta V- and J-gene trimming. Listed as cytomegalovirus-associated were 150 or so TCR beta chains.

Amplification used 60 Vbeta primers and 13 Jbeta primers. Clones were sequenced by immunoSEQ multiplex PCR, and TCRdb holds only the in-frame ones, with some missing. The table records over 100,000 clones, about 76% of them present only once. Donors in the study were healthy people who gave bone marrow. This CDR3 spans 16 amino acids. With 1 base clipped from V and 5 bases from J, the junction kept 10 bases outside the gene matches. Germline V gives CDR1 LGHNA, CDR2 YNFKEQ. As regards this clone: Its antigen remains unknown.

The sequence came from a woman aged 35 to 49 in good health and CMV-seropositive. The material sequenced was PBMCs. This chain connects TRBV4-2 to TRBJ2-5; 7 bases fit TRBD2. The CDR3 DNA sequence: TGTGCCAGCAGCCAAGGCCCGGGAGGAGTAGCGGAGACCCAGTACTTC. Translated, it gives CASSQGPGGVAETQYF.